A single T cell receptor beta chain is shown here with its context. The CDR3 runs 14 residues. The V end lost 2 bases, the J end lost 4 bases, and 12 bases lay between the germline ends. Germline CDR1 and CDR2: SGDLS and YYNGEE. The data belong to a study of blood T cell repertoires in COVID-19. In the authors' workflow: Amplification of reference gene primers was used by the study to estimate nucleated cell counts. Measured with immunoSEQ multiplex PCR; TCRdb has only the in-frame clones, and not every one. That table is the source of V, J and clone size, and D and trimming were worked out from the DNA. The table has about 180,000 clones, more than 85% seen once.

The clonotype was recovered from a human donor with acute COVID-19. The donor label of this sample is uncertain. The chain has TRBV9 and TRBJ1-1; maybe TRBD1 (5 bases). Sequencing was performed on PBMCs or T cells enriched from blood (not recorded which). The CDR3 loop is CASSVEGAATEAFF. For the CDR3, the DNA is TGTGCCAGCAGCGTGGAAGGGGCGGCCACTGAAGCTTTCTTT.